These T cell receptor beta chains were read from a single sample in a study of blood T cell repertoires in COVID-19. The data were produced by immunoSEQ multiplex PCR, yet TCRdb's version contains in-frame clones alone and is incomplete. Among about 410,000 clones listed, less than 95% were seen once. The sequenced material came from PBMCs or T cells enriched from blood (not recorded which). Receptors were obtained from a man aged 18 to 30 who had recovered from COVID-19. The CDR3 runs from the conserved cysteine through the conserved F or W. Fields, in order: D gene, J gene, V gene, CDR3 DNA, CDR3 protein. A D gene is named only where the DNA matches it firmly.

.,TRBJ2-2,TRBV28,TGTGCCAGCAGTACACACACCGGGGAGCTGTTTTTT,CASSTHTGELFF
TRBD1,TRBJ2-7,TRBV5-8,TGTGCCAGCAGCTTTAGGAGGACAGGCCCGGTCGGGGACGAGCAGTACTTC,CASSFRRTGPVGDEQYF
TRBD1,TRBJ1-5,TRBV28,TGTGCCAGCAGCCCGGACAGGGGAGAACAGCCCCAGCATTTT,CASSPDRGEQPQHF
.,TRBJ2-5,TRBV5-4,TGTGCCAGCAGCTACCCAGCGGGAGAGACCCAGTACTTC,CASSYPAGETQYF
.,TRBJ2-3,TRBV9,TGTGCCAGCAGCGTTGCCCCCACTAACACAGATACGCAGTATTTT,CASSVAPTNTDTQYF
.,TRBJ2-7,TRBV5-1,TGCGCCAGCAGCTTCGACAGCGCCTACGAGCAGTACTTC,CASSFDSAYEQYF
.,TRBJ1-4,TRBV28,TGTGCCAGCAGCTCTAGGAGATCAACTAATGAAAAACTGTTTTTT,CASSSRRSTNEKLFF
.,TRBJ2-5,TRBV5-1,TGCGCCAGCAGCTTGGGACATGAAGAGACCCAGTACTTC,CASSLGHEETQYF
.,TRBJ1-1,TRBV5-6,TGTGCCAGCAGCGGAACCAAAAATACACTAAACACTGAAGCTTTCTTT,CASSGTKNTLNTEAFF
.,TRBJ1-1,TRBV18,TGTGCCAGCTCCCTACTGCGGGGTGCAGCTTTCTTT,CASSLLRGAAFF
TRBD2,TRBJ2-1,TRBV5-4,TGTGCCAGCAGCCCGACTAGCGGAGCCTACAATGAGCAGTTCTTC,CASSPTSGAYNEQFF
.,TRBJ1-2,TRBV28,TGTGCCAGCAGTTTTGTAGACAGCTCGGACTATGTCTACACCTTC,CASSFVDSSDYVYTF
.,TRBJ1-2,TRBV19,TGTGCCAGTTCCGAACAGGACTATGGCTACACCTTC,CASSEQDYGYTF